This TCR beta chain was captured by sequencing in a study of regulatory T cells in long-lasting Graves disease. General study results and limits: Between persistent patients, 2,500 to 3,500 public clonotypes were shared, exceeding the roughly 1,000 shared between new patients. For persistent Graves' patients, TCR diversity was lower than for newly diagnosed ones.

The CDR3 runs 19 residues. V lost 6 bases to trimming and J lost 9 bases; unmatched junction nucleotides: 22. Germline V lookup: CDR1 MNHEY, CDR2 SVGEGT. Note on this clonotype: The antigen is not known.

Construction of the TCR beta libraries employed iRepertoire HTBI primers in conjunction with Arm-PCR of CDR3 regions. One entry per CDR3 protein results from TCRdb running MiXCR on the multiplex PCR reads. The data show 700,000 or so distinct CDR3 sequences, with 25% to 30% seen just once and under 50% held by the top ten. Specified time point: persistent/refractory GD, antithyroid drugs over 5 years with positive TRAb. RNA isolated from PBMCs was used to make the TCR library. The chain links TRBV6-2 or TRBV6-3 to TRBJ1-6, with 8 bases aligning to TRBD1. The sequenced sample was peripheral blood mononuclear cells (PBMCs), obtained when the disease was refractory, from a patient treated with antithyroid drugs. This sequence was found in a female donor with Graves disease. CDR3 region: CASRITPARRGDRGSPLHF. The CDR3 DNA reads TGTGCCAGCAGAATAACTCCCGCTAGGCGGGGCGACAGGGGTTCACCCCTCCACTTT.